This T cell receptor beta chain appears in the sequencing data of a study of regulatory T cells in long-lasting Graves disease. The germline V gene encodes CDR1 LGHDT and CDR2 YNNKEL (reference sequence). Trimming removed 4 bases from V and 8 bases from J, with 23 bases in between. CDR3 size: 17 residues. Building the TCR beta libraries relied on iRepertoire HTBI primers, and CDR3 regions underwent Arm-PCR. TCRdb processed the multiplex PCR reads anew with MiXCR; each CDR3 protein has one entry. The repertoire has about 460,000 distinct CDR3 sequences, about 15% of them found once; the top ten carry roughly 15%. For this clonotype: This may come from a read error, since a much larger clone is one base off.

Specified time point: newly diagnosed GD, antithyroid drugs for less than 3 months. From PBMCs, RNA was extracted and then used to make the TCR library. Graves' disease was diagnosed by American Thyroid Association guidelines. In addition, the sample was reused for a study of T cells in Graves' hyperthyroidism and ophthalmopathy. In that study: RT-PCR in the first round (using the HTBI primer set) targeted the TCR CDR3.

The V gene is TRBV3-1, the J gene TRBJ1-4; possible D gene TRBD1, 5 bases. The TCR originated in a woman between 45 and 60 years old with Graves disease. The specimen was peripheral blood mononuclear cells (PBMCs), collected at new diagnosis, from a patient treated with antithyroid drugs. Here the CDR3 reads CASSPRERGGEEEKLFF. DNA for the CDR3: TGTGCCAGCAGCCCCCGGGAGAGGGGCGGAGAGGAGGAAAAACTGTTTTTT.